This paragraph reports one TCR beta chain. Its specificity is unknown. Using immunoSEQ multiplex PCR, the repertoire was profiled, and TCRdb retains in-frame clones only, with some absent. In the table there are around 35,000 clones, 80% to 85% of which are singletons. The data stem from a study of OX40 agonist ivuxolimab in advanced cancers. The wider study: Ivuxolimab was delivered to patients intravenously every 2 weeks at doses spanning 0.01 to 10 mg/kg. Partial responses occurred in Three dose-escalation patients, one with hepatocellular carcinoma and two with cutaneous melanoma.

General observations from the study: It was also the case that some nonresponders had low normalized T-cell clonal expansion.

The receptor comes from an adult with an advanced solid tumor such as melanoma, head and neck, liver or kidney cancer. Source: CD4+ or CD8+ T cells sorted from blood, taken in a trial of the OX40 agonist ivuxolimab.

CDR3 loop: CASSASGSGELFF. Here the CDR3 DNA reads TGCGCCAGCAGTGCTAGCGGGAGTGGGGAGCTGTTTTTT. The V call is TRBV10-2, the J call TRBJ2-2; TRBD2 agrees at 10 bases. Germline V gives CDR1 WSHSY, CDR2 SAAADI. The CDR3 runs to 13 residues. Germline trimming cut 4 bases from V and 8 bases from J; bases unmatched to any gene: 1.